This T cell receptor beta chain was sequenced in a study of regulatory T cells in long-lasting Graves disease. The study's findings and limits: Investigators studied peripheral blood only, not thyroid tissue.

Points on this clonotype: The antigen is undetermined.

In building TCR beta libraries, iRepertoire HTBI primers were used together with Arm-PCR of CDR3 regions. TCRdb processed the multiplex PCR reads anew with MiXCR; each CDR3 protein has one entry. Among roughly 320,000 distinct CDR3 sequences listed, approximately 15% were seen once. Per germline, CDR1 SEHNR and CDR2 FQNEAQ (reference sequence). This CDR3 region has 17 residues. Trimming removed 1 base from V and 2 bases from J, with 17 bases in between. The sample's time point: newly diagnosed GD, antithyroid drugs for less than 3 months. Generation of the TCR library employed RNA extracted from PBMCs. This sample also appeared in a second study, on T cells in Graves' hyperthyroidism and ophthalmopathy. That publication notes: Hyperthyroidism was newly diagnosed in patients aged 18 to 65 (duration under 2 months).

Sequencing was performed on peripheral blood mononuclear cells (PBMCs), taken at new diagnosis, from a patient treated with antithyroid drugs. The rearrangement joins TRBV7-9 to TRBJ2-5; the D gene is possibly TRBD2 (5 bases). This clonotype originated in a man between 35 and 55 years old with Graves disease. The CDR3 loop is CASSLVGGPEAQETQYF. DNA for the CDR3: TGTGCCAGCAGCTTAGTAGGAGGACCGGAGGCTCAAGAGACCCAGTACTTC.